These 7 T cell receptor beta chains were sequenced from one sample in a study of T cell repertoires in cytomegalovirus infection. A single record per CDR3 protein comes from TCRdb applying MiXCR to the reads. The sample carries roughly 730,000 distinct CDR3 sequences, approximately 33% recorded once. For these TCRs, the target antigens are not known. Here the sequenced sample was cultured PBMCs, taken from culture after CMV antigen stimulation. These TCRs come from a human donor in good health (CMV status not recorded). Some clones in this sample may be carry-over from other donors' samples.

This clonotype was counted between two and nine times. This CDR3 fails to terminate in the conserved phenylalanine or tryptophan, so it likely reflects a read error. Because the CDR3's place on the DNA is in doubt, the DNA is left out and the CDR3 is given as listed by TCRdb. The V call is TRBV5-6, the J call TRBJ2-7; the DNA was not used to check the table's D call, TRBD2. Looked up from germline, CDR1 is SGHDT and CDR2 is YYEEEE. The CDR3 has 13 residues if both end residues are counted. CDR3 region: CASSFGLAGARGS.

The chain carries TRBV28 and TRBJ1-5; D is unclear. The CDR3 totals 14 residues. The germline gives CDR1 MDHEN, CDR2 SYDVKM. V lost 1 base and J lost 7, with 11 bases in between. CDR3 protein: CASSLLGFGQPQHF. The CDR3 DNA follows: TGTGCCAGCAGTTTATTAGGCTTCGGGCAGCCCCAGCATTTT.

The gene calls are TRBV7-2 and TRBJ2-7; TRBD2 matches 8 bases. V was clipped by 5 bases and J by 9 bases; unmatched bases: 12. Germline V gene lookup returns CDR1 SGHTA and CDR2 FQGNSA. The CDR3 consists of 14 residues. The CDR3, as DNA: TGTGCCAGCAGCCAGGGACTAGGCCTTGGGGGGCAGTACTTC. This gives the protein CASSQGLGLGGQYF.

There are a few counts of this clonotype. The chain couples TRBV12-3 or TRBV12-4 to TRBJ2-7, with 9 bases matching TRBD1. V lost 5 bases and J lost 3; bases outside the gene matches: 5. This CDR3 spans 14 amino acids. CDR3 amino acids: CASSPGTGIYEQYF. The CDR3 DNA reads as TGTGCCAGCAGTCCCGGGACAGGGATCTACGAGCAGTACTTC.

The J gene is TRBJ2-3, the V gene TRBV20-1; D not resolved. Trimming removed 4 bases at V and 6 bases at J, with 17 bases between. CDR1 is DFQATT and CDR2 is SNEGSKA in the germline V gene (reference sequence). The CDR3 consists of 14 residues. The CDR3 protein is CSATRPGPEDTQYF. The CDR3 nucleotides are TGCAGTGCTACCCGCCCCGGGCCAGAGGATACGCAGTATTTT.

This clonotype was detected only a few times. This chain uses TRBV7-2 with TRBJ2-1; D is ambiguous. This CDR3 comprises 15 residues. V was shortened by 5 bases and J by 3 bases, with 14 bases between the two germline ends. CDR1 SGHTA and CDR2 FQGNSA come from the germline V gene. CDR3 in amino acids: CASSTSGQIYNEQFF. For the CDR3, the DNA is TGTGCCAGCAGCACCTCGGGCCAGATCTACAATGAGCAGTTCTTC.

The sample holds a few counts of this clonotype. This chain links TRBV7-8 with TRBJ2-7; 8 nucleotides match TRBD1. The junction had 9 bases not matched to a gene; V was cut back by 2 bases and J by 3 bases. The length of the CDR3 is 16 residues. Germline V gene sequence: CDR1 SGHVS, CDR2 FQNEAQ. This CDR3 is CASSLRGQGAHYEQYF. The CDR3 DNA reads TGTGCCAGCAGCTTAAGGGGGCAGGGGGCACACTACGAGCAGTACTTC.